Shown below are 11 T cell receptor beta chains from a single sample sequenced in a study of blood T cell repertoires in COVID-19. TCRdb keeps only in-frame clones here, not all; method: immunoSEQ multiplex PCR. The table lists about 130,000 clones, around 84% of them singletons, with 2% to 3% in the top ten. The sample taken for sequencing was PBMCs or T cells enriched from blood (not recorded which). These receptors came from a man aged 35 to 55 with acute COVID-19.

This chain joins TRBV30 and TRBJ2-5, with a weak D call TRBD1 (5 bases). V lost 2 bases, J lost 1 base, and 11 bases lay in between. CDR1 and CDR2 (germline): GTSNPN, SVGIG (reference sequence). The CDR3 length is 14 residues. In DNA, the CDR3 is TGTGCCTGGAGTCCAGACAGTTTCCAAGAGACCCAGTACTTC. This gives the protein CAWSPDSFQETQYF.

V and J are TRBV7-9 and TRBJ1-2, with unresolved D. Germline CDR1 SEHNR, CDR2 FQNEAQ (reference sequence). V lost 2 bases and J 5 bases, leaving 9 bases between the germline ends. The CDR3 is made up of 13 amino acids. CDR3 residues: CASSLREQYGYTF. The DNA for the CDR3 is TGTGCCAGCAGCTTACGAGAACAGTATGGCTACACCTTC.

The rearrangement links TRBV7-9 to TRBJ2-1; 11 nucleotides agree with TRBD2. Germline V gives CDR1 SEHNR, CDR2 FQNEAQ (reference sequence). V trimming: 5 bases; J trimming: 2 bases; junction bases outside the gene matches: 8. The length of the CDR3 is 17 residues. This chain's CDR3 is CASSPSGTSGTYNEQFF. The DNA of the CDR3 is TGTGCCAGCAGCCCTTCCGGGACTAGCGGAACCTACAATGAGCAGTTCTTC.

V usage is TRBV7-3 and J usage is TRBJ1-1; D gene unclear. Germline CDR1 is SGHTA and CDR2 is FQGTGA. The length of the CDR3 is 14 residues. V lost 4 bases, J lost 0 bases, and 9 bases lay in between. The CDR3, as DNA: TGTGCCAGCAGCTCCTACAGCATGAACACTGAAGCTTTCTTT. Translation gives CASSSYSMNTEAFF.

The rearrangement links TRBV6-1 to TRBJ2-1; tentatively, D is TRBD1 (5 bases). V was trimmed by 3 bases and J by 6 bases, leaving 12 bases between them. The germline gives CDR1 MNHNS, CDR2 SASEGT. The CDR3 is made up of 14 amino acids. CDR3 protein: CASSDRVFGNEQFF. The CDR3 nucleotides read TGTGCCAGCAGTGACAGGGTATTCGGCAATGAGCAGTTCTTC.

The DNA of the CDR3 is TGCGCCAGCAGCCGAGCCGGGACTAGCGGGAACACCTACAATGAGCAGTTCTTC. Protein sequence: CASSRAGTSGNTYNEQFF. The chain is built from TRBV5-1 and TRBJ2-1, with 13 bases fitting TRBD2. Germline assignment: CDR1 SGHRS and CDR2 YFSETQ. The length of the CDR3 is 18 residues. The trim removed 4 bases at V and 2 bases at J, leaving 9 bases unmatched.

The rearrangement joins TRBV19 to TRBJ1-2, with D perhaps TRBD1 (5 bases). V lost 6 bases to trimming and J lost 2 bases, with 13 bases between them. In germline, CDR1 is LNHDA, CDR2 SQIVND (reference sequence). CDR3 size: 14 residues. CDR3 protein: CASRVSRVNYGYTF. DNA of the CDR3: TGTGCCAGTAGGGTATCCAGGGTCAACTATGGCTACACCTTC.

The sample holds a few counts of this clone. J is TRBJ2-7 and V is TRBV5-1, with 7 positions matching TRBD1. V lost 3 bases and J lost 7; bases outside the gene matches: 10. In germline, CDR1 is SGHRS, CDR2 YFSETQ. The CDR3 extends over 14 amino acids. In nucleotides, the CDR3 is TGCGCCAGCAGCTGGGCAATACAGGGGCGGGAGCAGTACTTC. It specifies CASSWAIQGREQYF.

The rearrangement links TRBV10-3 to TRBJ2-3; 11 nucleotides line up with TRBD2. V was pared by 5 bases and J by 2 bases, with 9 bases of the junction left unmatched. Germline-derived CDR1 and CDR2 are ENHRY and SYGVKD. The length of the CDR3 is 17 residues. CDR3 in DNA: TGTGCCATCAGTCCCGCCTTTAGCGGGGGGGTCACAGATACGCAGTATTTT. Its translation: CAISPAFSGGVTDTQYF.

V and J are TRBV2 and TRBJ1-1; 7 positions agree with TRBD1. CDR1 is SNHLY and CDR2 is FYNNEI in the germline V gene. The CDR3 loop spans 13 amino acids. The trim removed 2 bases at V and 7 bases at J, leaving 4 bases unmatched. CDR3 sequence reads: CASSETRGVEAFF. In DNA, the CDR3 is TGTGCCAGCAGTGAAACCAGGGGGGTTGAAGCTTTCTTT.

The rearrangement joins TRBV19 to TRBJ2-7, with 8 positions matching TRBD2. This CDR3 has 14 amino acids. J lost 3 bases, V lost 10 bases, and 11 bases had no gene match. The V gene's germline CDR1 is LNHDA and CDR2 SQIVND (reference sequence). CDR3 sequence (DNA): TGTGCCACCCAACCCAGCGGGAGATTCTACGAGCAGTACTTC. It translates to CATQPSGRFYEQYF.